This note documents a single TCR beta chain sequence. Germline CDR1 reads MNHEY; CDR2 reads SVGEGT. The CDR3 has 16 residues. V lost 4 bases and J lost 2; bases outside the gene matches: 6. These data are taken from a study of blood T cell repertoires in COVID-19. At the level of the study: Italy, Spain and the United States were the sources of the convalescent and acute COVID-19 samples. In each case, the material was cDNA or gDNA derived from T cells, B-cell-depleted T cells, or PBMCs.

In the authors' methods: For nucleated cells, counts were estimated from reference gene primer amplification. Using immunoSEQ multiplex PCR, the repertoire was profiled, and TCRdb retains in-frame clones only, with some absent. Clone size and the V and J calls come from that table; the DNA yielded D and trimming. The table lists approximately 110,000 clones, about 85% of them singletons. This clonotype was obtained from a man aged 40-49 years with acute or convalescent COVID-19. The J gene is TRBJ2-1, the V gene TRBV6-2 or TRBV6-3; TRBD2 agrees at 9 bases. The material sequenced was peripheral blood. The CDR3 DNA is TGTGCCAGCAGTTCGGGACTAGCTGTGGCCTACAATGAGCAGTTCTTC. It codes for CASSSGLAVAYNEQFF.